The subject of this entry is one T cell receptor beta chain. Its cognate antigen is unknown. Assay: immunoSEQ multiplex PCR; the TCRdb copy retains only in-frame clones and omits some. There are over a million clones in the sample; approximately 98% occur only once, and roughly 0.45% lies in the top ten. The entry originates in a study of shared clonotypes between healthy human individuals. The V gene's germline CDR1 is WSHSY and CDR2 SAAADI. This CDR3 has 15 amino acids. V was pared by 4 bases and J by 4 bases, with 6 bases of the junction left unmatched. General study findings and limits: Clonotypes shared by all four donors outscored non-shared clonotypes in generation probability. Estimated richness was generally greater in naive than memory subsets.

Sequenced: naive CD4+ T cells sorted from blood. Noted subset: CD45RA+ positively selected. V usage is TRBV10-2 and J usage is TRBJ2-1; 8 nucleotides agree with TRBD2. The TCR comes from a young man in good health. CDR3 loop: CASSGGGLGYNEQFF. CDR3 nucleotides: TGCGCCAGCAGTGGCGGGGGGTTGGGTTACAATGAGCAGTTCTTC.